Following are 3 T cell receptor beta chains from one sample sequenced in a study of cytomegalovirus exposure and HLA in healthy donors. Here immunoSEQ multiplex PCR was the method, and the copy in TCRdb shows in-frame clones only, minus some. The sample lists roughly 250,000 clones, 90% occurring once. Source material: PBMCs. All receptors come from a woman younger than 35 in good health and CMV-seronegative.

This chain joins TRBV25-1 and TRBJ2-5; TRBD1 matches at 8 bases. After removal of 4 bases from V and 4 bases from J, the junction contained 8 bases not matched to a gene. The germline V gene encodes CDR1 MGHDK and CDR2 SYGVNS. The CDR3 totals 15 residues. CDR3 nucleotides: TGTGCCAGCAGTGGTTCAGGGGGCAAGGGAGAGACCCAGTACTTC. This translates into CASSGSGGKGETQYF.

The chain recombines TRBV10-3 with TRBJ2-5; tentative D call: TRBD2 (6 bases). The germline V gene has CDR1 ENHRY and CDR2 SYGVKD. This CDR3 has 14 amino acids. The V and J ends lost 6 bases and 5 bases respectively, with 16 bases between them. Here the CDR3 DNA reads TGTGCCATCAGGGACTACCTCGAGAGGGAGACCCAGTACTTC. This gives the protein CAIRDYLERETQYF.

This clone was observed a single time. This sequence joins TRBV18 and TRBJ2-7; 7 nucleotides agree with TRBD2. There are 16 residues in the CDR3. Germline V gene sequence: CDR1 KGHSH, CDR2 LQKENI. J lost 2 bases, V lost 3 bases, and 10 bases had no gene match. This CDR3 is CASSPMGGRVPYEQYV. As DNA, the CDR3 is TGTGCCAGCTCACCCATGGGCGGGAGAGTTCCCTACGAGCAGTACGTC.